This TCR beta chain was sequenced for a study of shared clonotypes between healthy human individuals. Overall study: Three CD4 naive, three CD4 memory, two CD8 naive and one CD8 memory plate were used per donor. Overall study findings and caveats: A handful of donors held around 5% of naive CD4 clonotypes in common. A generally larger estimated richness was seen in naive subsets than in memory subsets.

As to this clone: The antigen is undetermined.

V lost 6 bases and J 7 bases, leaving 15 bases between the germline ends. The CDR3 covers 14 residues. In germline, CDR1 is SNHLY, CDR2 FYNNEI. Clones were sequenced by immunoSEQ multiplex PCR, and TCRdb holds only the in-frame ones, with some missing. This table holds 2,500,000 or so clones, over 85% found once. The sample comprised naive CD4+ T cells from PBMCs. Subset in this sample: CD45RA+ positively selected. The sequence came from a man aged 18 to 29 in good health. Some clones in this sample may be carry-over from other donors' samples. This rearrangement joins TRBV2 to TRBJ1-4; maybe TRBD1 (5 bases). The DNA of the CDR3 is TGTGCCAGCAGGACCCAGGGATTTGGTGAAAAACTGTTTTTT. Encoded protein: CASRTQGFGEKLFF.